This entry lists 22 T cell receptor beta chains sequenced from one sample in a study of cytomegalovirus exposure and HLA in healthy donors. Primers included in the PCR were 60 Vbeta and 13 Jbeta primers. The protocol was immunoSEQ multiplex PCR, while the TCRdb copy is restricted to in-frame clones and leaves out a portion. The table lists roughly 200,000 clones, roughly 80% of them singletons. The specimen was PBMCs. Receptors originate from a man younger than 45 in good health and CMV-seronegative.

The V and J genes are TRBV5-4 and TRBJ1-6; 9 nucleotides agree with TRBD1. The CDR3 runs 20 residues. Germline CDR1 reads SGHNT; CDR2 reads YYREEE (reference sequence). The J segment lost 0 bases and the V segment lost 5 bases, leaving 15 bases of the junction unmatched. This chain's CDR3 is CASRWEQGAAPSSYNSPLHF. The CDR3 coding sequence is TGTGCCAGCAGATGGGAACAGGGGGCTGCGCCTAGCTCCTATAATTCACCCCTCCACTTT.

This clone appeared a few times. The J gene is TRBJ2-2, the V gene TRBV7-6; maybe TRBD2 (5 bases). CDR1 and CDR2 from the germline V gene are SGHVS and FNYEAQ. V dropped 6 bases and J dropped 5 bases, with 22 bases sitting between them. The CDR3 is 17 amino acids. The CDR3 DNA reads TGTGCCAGCAGAGTATTTTCCGGAGGCGGGCGGACCGGGGAGCTGTTTTTT. Translation: CASRVFSGGGRTGELFF.

This chain connects TRBV27 to TRBJ2-7; 9 bases fit TRBD2. Germline V gives CDR1 MNHEY, CDR2 SMNVEV (reference sequence). The J segment lost 1 base and the V segment lost 7 bases, leaving 5 bases of the junction unmatched. There are 14 residues in the CDR3. The chain's CDR3 is CASKPSGGSYEQYF. CDR3 nucleotides: TGTGCCAGCAAACCCAGCGGGGGGTCCTACGAGCAGTACTTC.

CDR3 region: CASSLLGGFTQETQYF. The CDR3 region has the DNA TGTGCCAGCAGCTTATTAGGGGGTTTTACTCAAGAGACCCAGTACTTC. This chain joins TRBV7-8 and TRBJ2-5; D is perhaps TRBD1 (6 bases). The V end was cut by 2 bases, the J end by 2 bases, with 15 bases between. This CDR3 is 16 amino acids long. Germline assignment: CDR1 SGHVS and CDR2 FQNEAQ.

This clone has a single count. At the DNA level, this CDR3 is encoded by other sequences in the same sample as well. The V and J genes are TRBV11-2 and TRBJ2-5; unclear D gene. Trimming took off 3 bases at V and 5 bases at J, with 7 bases between the two ends. This CDR3 has 12 amino acids. CDR1 and CDR2 from the germline V gene are SGHAT and FQNNGV. CDR3 sequence (DNA): TGTGCCAGCAGCTTCAGTGGTGAGACCCAGTACTTC. It yields the protein CASSFSGETQYF.

The CDR3 sequence is CASSEGRGRGNTIYF. The CDR3 nucleotides read TGTGCCAGCAGTGAGGGCAGGGGGCGAGGAAACACCATATATTTT. The genes are TRBV6-1 and TRBJ1-3; 8 nucleotides align to TRBD1. The CDR3 has 15 residues. V shed 3 bases and J 4 bases; nucleotides not matched to a gene: 5. The germline gives CDR1 MNHNS, CDR2 SASEGT.

The chain links TRBV7-8 to TRBJ2-7; D gene uncertain. The germline V gene encodes CDR1 SGHVS and CDR2 FQNEAQ. The germline V and J ends were trimmed by 7 bases and 0 bases, with 13 bases remaining between them. The CDR3 sequence is 14 residues long. The CDR3 loop is CASTLNRSSYEQYF. The CDR3 DNA reads TGTGCCAGCACCCTAAATAGGAGCTCCTACGAGCAGTACTTC.

The chain combines TRBV4-3 with TRBJ2-3, with 13 nucleotides matching TRBD2. Unmatched junction bases numbered 9, after V lost 7 bases and J lost 5 bases. Germline CDR1 is LGHNA and CDR2 is YSLEER. CDR3 length equals 16 residues. The CDR3 DNA reads as TGCGCCAGCACCGCAGGGACTAGCGGGGCGGGAGATACGCAGTATTTT. It yields the protein CASTAGTSGAGDTQYF.

Here the CDR3 DNA reads TGTGCCAGCCGGGGGAATTGGGAGCTGTTTTTT. This translates into CASRGNWELFF. The chain links TRBV6-1 to TRBJ2-2; the D gene is possibly TRBD2 (6 bases). V shed 8 bases and J shed 9 bases, with 10 bases lying between them. Germline assignment: CDR1 MNHNS and CDR2 SASEGT. This CDR3 is built from 11 residues.

The V and J genes are TRBV27 and TRBJ2-7; TRBD2 aligns across 8 bases. The CDR3 has 16 amino acids. After removal of 1 base from V and 5 bases from J, the junction contained 10 bases not matched to a gene. The germline gives CDR1 MNHEY, CDR2 SMNVEV (reference sequence). The CDR3 region has the DNA TGTGCCAGCAGTTTATTATCCCACGGGGGGGCAGACGAGCAGTACTTC. It translates to CASSLLSHGGADEQYF.

The chain couples TRBV5-4 to TRBJ2-2; TRBD1 matches at 7 bases. The CDR3 runs 16 residues. Looked up from germline, CDR1 is SGHNT and CDR2 is YYREEE (reference sequence). Unmatched junction bases numbered 10, after V lost 4 bases and J lost 4 bases. For the CDR3, the DNA is TGTGCCAGCAGCCGGAACGACAGGGTAGTCACCGGGGAGCTGTTTTTT. Protein sequence: CASSRNDRVVTGELFF.

The chain recombines TRBV5-4 with TRBJ2-5; 10 bases match TRBD1. This CDR3 has 14 residues. With 5 bases clipped from V and 5 bases from J, the junction kept 6 bases outside the gene matches. Germline V CDR1 and CDR2: SGHNT, YYREEE (reference sequence). CDR3 sequence: CASRMTGGGETQYF. CDR3 in DNA: TGTGCCAGCAGGATGACAGGGGGCGGGGAGACCCAGTACTTC.

On this clone itself: Other DNA sequences in the sample encode the same CDR3. The chain is built from TRBV6-5 and TRBJ2-7; possibly TRBD1 for D (6 bases). Trimming cost V 2 bases and J 1 base, with 6 bases left between them. The CDR3 runs to 13 residues. Germline V lookup: CDR1 MNHEY, CDR2 SVGAGI. The CDR3 DNA follows: TGTGCCAGCAGTTACAGGGGGTCCTACGAGCAGTACTTC. Encoded protein: CASSYRGSYEQYF.

The chain employs TRBV9 and TRBJ2-1, with 13 bases matching TRBD2. CDR3 length: 17 residues. The trim removed 0 bases at V and 6 bases at J, leaving 6 bases unmatched. Germline V CDR1 and CDR2: SGDLS, YYNGEE. CDR3 sequence reads: CASSVDTSGGAGNEQFF. CDR3 DNA sequence: TGTGCCAGCAGCGTAGATACTAGCGGGGGGGCCGGCAATGAGCAGTTCTTC.

This clone has a handful of counts. The chain joins TRBV19 to TRBJ1-5, with 8 bases lining up with TRBD1. The CDR3 totals 13 residues. Germline V lookup: CDR1 LNHDA, CDR2 SQIVND (reference sequence). The V and J ends lost 8 bases and 0 bases, in that order; junction bases with no gene match: 0. The CDR3 nucleotides read TGTGCCAGTGACAGGGGTAGCAATCAGCCCCAGCATTTT. This translates into CASDRGSNQPQHF.

This clone came up once. The V and J genes are TRBV5-5 and TRBJ2-5; D unclear. Looked up from germline, CDR1 is SGHKS and CDR2 is YYEKEE (reference sequence). The V end lost 4 bases, the J end lost 4 bases, and 8 bases lay between the germline ends. This CDR3 spans 12 amino acids. In DNA, the CDR3 is TGTGCCAGCAGCCCCTCCGGAGAGACCCAGTACTTC. Translated, it gives CASSPSGETQYF. Using reference TRBV5-5 and TRBJ2-5 for the parts outside the CDR3, the full variable domain is DAGVTQSPTHLIKTRGQQVTLRCSPISGHKSVSWYQQVLGQGPQFIFQYYEKEERGRGNFPDRFSARQFPNYSSELNVNALLLGDSALYLCASSPSGETQYFGPGTRLLVL.

The gene calls are TRBV7-9 and TRBJ1-2, with no clear D. From germline, CDR1 is SEHNR and CDR2 FQNEAQ (reference sequence). CDR3 size: 14 residues. The germline V and J ends were trimmed by 5 bases and 4 bases, with 14 bases remaining between them. The CDR3 DNA is TGTGCCAGCAGCCTCCCGGACGGACTCTATGGCTACACCTTC. Amino acids: CASSLPDGLYGYTF.

This chain connects TRBV10-3 to TRBJ1-1, with D possibly matching TRBD1 (6 bases). V was trimmed by 1 base and J by 10 bases, leaving 19 bases between them. Germline V gene lookup returns CDR1 ENHRY and CDR2 SYGVKD. The CDR3 extends over 15 amino acids. CDR3 DNA sequence: TGTGCCATCAGTGAGTATCCAGGGGCGAAGGATGGAGCTTTCTTT. The encoded protein is CAISEYPGAKDGAFF.

The chain employs TRBV5-4 and TRBJ1-2; 10 bases line up with TRBD1. The V and J ends lost 4 bases and 1 base, in that order; junction bases with no gene match: 10. Germline CDR1 is SGHNT and CDR2 is YYREEE (reference sequence). The CDR3 covers 17 residues. The CDR3 loop reads CASSPKGQGPGNYGYTF. CDR3 nucleotide sequence: TGTGCCAGCAGCCCTAAGGGACAGGGGCCGGGTAACTATGGCTACACCTTC.

The CDR3 here is CASSVGQGLFF. The CDR3 coding sequence is TGTGCCAGCAGCGTAGGGCAGGGTCTGTTCTTC. The chain recombines TRBV9 with TRBJ2-1, with a weak D call TRBD1 (5 bases). The CDR3 has 11 amino acids. Germline loops: CDR1 SGDLS, CDR2 YYNGEE. Trimming cost V 0 bases and J 15 bases, with 10 bases left between them.

The chain combines TRBV9 with TRBJ1-2, with 9 positions matching TRBD1. CDR3 length: 13 residues. The germline V gene has CDR1 SGDLS and CDR2 YYNGEE. Trimming cost V 3 bases and J 8 bases; bases outside gene matches: 5. The DNA for the CDR3 is TGTGCCAGCAGCGGGGACAGGGTGAACGGCTACACCTTC. Translating it yields CASSGDRVNGYTF.

The CDR3 DNA reads TGTGCCAGCAGCTTAGCCGGACTAGCTACAAACATTCAGTACTTC. Protein: CASSLAGLATNIQYF. The rearrangement links TRBV7-2 to TRBJ2-4, with 8 bases aligning to TRBD2. V was clipped by 0 bases and J by 6 bases; unmatched bases: 4. Germline V gene sequence: CDR1 SGHTA, CDR2 FQGNSA. The CDR3 covers 15 residues.